This T cell receptor beta chain originates from a study of vaccination and CD4 T cells after COVID-19. Overall study context: Controls used CEFX viral epitopes (positive), HIV-1 Nef peptides (negative), or no peptide. General study results and limits: Convalescent patients showed a median roughly 90% of reactive clones that were seen only post-vaccination.

An Oncomine TCR Beta short-read assay was used to sequence the DNA from cultured CD4+ T cells. TCRdb reprocessed the PCR reads with MiXCR, giving one entry per CDR3 protein. The sample consists of about 14,000 distinct CDR3 sequences, approximately 61% of them appearing once. With regard to this clonotype: What it binds is not known.

This CDR3 has 15 residues. With V trimmed by 7 bases and J by 1 base, 7 bases remained unmatched. Germline CDR1 is SNHLY and CDR2 is FYNNEI. Treatment: roughly ten-day PBMC culture with coronavirus spike peptide pools or control peptides (ViraFEST assay). Antigen-specific T cells were expanded with peptide pools by ViraFEST, and TCRs were then sequenced. The cultures had half their medium swapped for fresh IL-2 medium on days 3 and 7. The receptor was isolated from a human donor who had recovered from COVID-19. The sequencing input was CD4+ T cells from blood, cultured in vitro. V and J are TRBV2 and TRBJ2-3; 8 bases line up with TRBD1. The CDR3 here is CASIDRGWGTDTQYF. CDR3 in DNA: TGTGCCAGCATCGACAGGGGATGGGGCACAGATACGCAGTATTTT.